Sequencing of this T cell receptor beta chain was carried out in a study of blood T cell repertoires in COVID-19. Study summary: Samples of COVID-19 (acute and convalescent) were obtained from the United States, Italy and Spain. Nucleic acid was either cDNA or gDNA, and it came from T cells, B-cell-depleted T cells, or PBMCs.

CDR3 size: 13 residues. Germline values: CDR1 MDHEN, CDR2 SYDVKM. The germline V and J ends were trimmed by 3 bases and 3 bases, with 9 bases remaining between them. TCRdb keeps only in-frame clones here, not all; method: immunoSEQ multiplex PCR. The sample records about 330,000 clones, 80% to 90% being singletons. In assigning cohorts, the study relied on participant-reported clinical history. Recovered status in Cohort 3 required two negative PCRs, clearance, or symptom resolution. This TCR came from a man aged 25 to 45 who had recovered from COVID-19. Sequencing was carried out using PBMCs or T cells enriched from blood (not recorded which). This chain links TRBV28 with TRBJ2-7; weak D call: TRBD2 (5 bases). The CDR3 region is CASSFGESYEQYF. The CDR3 DNA sequence: TGTGCCAGCAGTTTCGGGGAGAGCTACGAGCAGTACTTC. Drawing the rest from reference TRBV28 and TRBJ2-7, the complete variable domain is DVKVTQSSRYLVKRTGEKVFLECVQDMDHENMFWYRQDPGLGLRLIYFSYDVKMKEKGDIPEGYSVSREKKERFSLILESASTNQTSMYLCASSFGESYEQYFGPGTRLTVT.